A single sample is the source of the 5 T cell receptor beta chains below, sequenced in a study of T cell responses to AZD1222 COVID-19 vaccine. The data were produced by immunoSEQ multiplex PCR, yet TCRdb's version contains in-frame clones alone and is incomplete. The sample lists more than 150,000 clones; just over 90% were seen once. This specimen consisted of peripheral blood, obtained on day 0 of AZD1222 vaccination. The receptors derive from an adult in good health.

The V and J genes are TRBV28 and TRBJ2-1; TRBD1 or TRBD2 may be the D gene (6 bases each). The CDR3 sequence is 14 residues long. Germline CDR1 is MDHEN and CDR2 is SYDVKM. Trimming removed 9 bases at V and 4 bases at J, with 16 bases between. This CDR3 reads CASVRGGLYNEQFF. CDR3 in DNA: TGTGCCAGTGTTCGTGGGGGGCTATACAATGAGCAGTTCTTC.

The chain has TRBV29-1 and TRBJ2-1; 13 bases map to TRBD2. V gave up 5 bases and J gave up 1 base; unmatched junction bases: 8. This CDR3 has 17 residues. Germline V gene lookup returns CDR1 SQVTM and CDR2 ANQGSEA. In nucleotides, the CDR3 is TGCAGCGTTCTTTGGACTAGCGGGGGCCATTCCTACAATGAGCAGTTCTTC. Its translation: CSVLWTSGGHSYNEQFF.

Only a few counts were recorded for this clone. This rearrangement joins TRBV20-1 to TRBJ2-4, with TRBD2 as a possible D gene (5 bases). CDR1 and CDR2 from the germline V gene are DFQATT and SNEGSKA (reference sequence). Trimming stripped 7 bases from V and 1 base from J, with 5 bases between. The CDR3 covers 11 residues. DNA of the CDR3: TGCAGTGGAGGGGCCAAAAACATTCAGTACTTC. It encodes CSGGAKNIQYF.

The chain recombines TRBV9 with TRBJ2-5, with TRBD1 identical over 9 bases. From germline, CDR1 is SGDLS and CDR2 YYNGEE. The CDR3 spans 14 residues. The trim removed 0 bases at V and 3 bases at J, leaving 0 bases unmatched. The CDR3 is CASSVGTGEETQYF. In DNA form, the CDR3 reads TGTGCCAGCAGCGTAGGGACAGGGGAAGAGACCCAGTACTTC. The full variable domain, rest sourced from reference TRBV9 and TRBJ2-5, is DSGVTQTPKHLITATGQRVTLRCSPRSGDLSVYWYQQSLDQGLQFLIQYYNGEERAKGNILERFSAQQFPDLHSELNLSSLELGDSALYFCASSVGTGEETQYFGPGTRLLVL.

This chain's CDR3 is CASSDKGQGYNEQFF. The CDR3 DNA sequence: TGTGCCAGCAGTGATAAGGGACAGGGTTACAATGAGCAGTTCTTC. This chain connects TRBV2 to TRBJ2-1, with 9 bases identical to TRBD1. The CDR3 is 15 residues long. V trimming: 3 bases; J trimming: 4 bases; junction bases outside the gene matches: 4. The germline V gene has CDR1 SNHLY and CDR2 FYNNEI.